What follows are 31 T cell receptor beta chains derived from one specimen sequenced in a study of T cell repertoires in cytomegalovirus infection. One entry per CDR3 protein, called by TCRdb with MiXCR from the reads. The sample lists around 750,000 distinct CDR3 sequences; over 25% were seen once. No antigen has been identified for these receptors. The sample consisted of cultured CD8+ T cells from PBMCs, taken from culture after CMV antigen stimulation. These receptors were collected from a human donor in good health (CMV status not recorded). Some clones in this sample may be carry-over from other donors' samples.

V gene TRBV12-3 or TRBV12-4 combines with J gene TRBJ1-5, with D perhaps matching TRBD1 (6 bases). Trimming cost V 6 bases and J 5 bases, with 11 bases left between them. This CDR3 contains 13 residues. For the CDR3, the DNA is TGTGCCAGCAGGTTCCCAGGGGATCAGCCCCAGCATTTT. It yields the protein CASRFPGDQPQHF.

This clonotype showed up just a few times. The CDR3 sequence is CASTPQRRGDTEAFF. Written as DNA, the CDR3 is TGTGCCAGCACCCCGCAACGCAGGGGCGACACTGAAGCTTTCTTT. The rearrangement joins TRBV6-2 or TRBV6-3 to TRBJ1-1, with D tentatively TRBD1 (6 bases). With 7 bases removed from V and 3 bases from J, the gap between germline ends came to 18 bases. This CDR3 is built from 15 residues. The germline V gene encodes CDR1 MNHEY and CDR2 SVGEGT.

This clonotype was detected a few times. The chain recombines TRBV7-9 with TRBJ1-6; D not certain. This CDR3 spans 15 amino acids. Trimming shortened V by 0 bases and J by 8 bases, and 11 bases separated the two germline ends. CDR1 SEHNR and CDR2 FQNEAQ come from the germline V gene (reference sequence). The CDR3: CASSLAGPAHSPLHF. The DNA of the CDR3 is TGTGCCAGCAGCTTAGCTGGCCCAGCGCATTCACCCCTCCACTTT.

The chain combines TRBV7-9 with TRBJ1-5, with D maybe TRBD1 (6 bases). The J call may be mistaken, given a closer DNA end match to TRBJ2-3. The CDR3 has 15 residues. CDR1 and CDR2 (germline): SEHNR, FQNEAQ (reference sequence). The CDR3 spells CASSLYEGGNQPQYF. CDR3 in DNA: TGTGCCAGCAGCTTATATGAAGGGGGTAATCAGCCCCAGTATTTT.

This clonotype was seen at least ten times. The CDR3 loop reads CASSYPENRATRQETQYF. CDR3 nucleotides: TGTGCCAGCAGTTACCCAGAGAACAGGGCCACCAGGCAAGAGACCCAGTACTTC. The chain couples TRBV6-2 or TRBV6-3 to TRBJ2-5; possible D gene TRBD1, 6 bases. CDR3 length: 18 residues. Germline V lookup: CDR1 MNHEY, CDR2 SVGEGT. Trimming pared 2 bases from V and 2 bases from J, leaving 21 bases between.

The chain couples TRBV7-9 to TRBJ2-2, with D possibly being TRBD1 (8 bases). Germline V lookup: CDR1 SEHNR, CDR2 FQNEAQ (reference sequence). V dropped 5 bases and J dropped 3 bases, with 13 bases sitting between them. This CDR3 contains 15 residues. The CDR3 is CASSVQGGDTGELFF. Written as DNA, the CDR3 is TGTGCCAGCAGCGTACAGGGGGGGGACACCGGGGAGCTGTTTTTT.

This chain joins TRBV29-1 and TRBJ2-1; 7 bases are shared with TRBD1. The CDR3 is made up of 21 amino acids. V lost 1 base to trimming and J lost 0 bases; unmatched junction nucleotides: 21. The V gene's germline CDR1 is SQVTM and CDR2 ANQGSEA. CDR3 amino acids: CSVEGHLGDSSKASSYNEQFF. The CDR3 DNA reads as TGCAGCGTTGAAGGCCACCTTGGGGACAGCTCTAAAGCCAGCTCCTACAATGAGCAGTTCTTC.

The chain recombines TRBV28 with TRBJ2-5; D possibly corresponds to TRBD1 (6 bases). The CDR3 extends over 13 amino acids. Trimming pared 10 bases from V and 5 bases from J, leaving 17 bases between. The germline V gene has CDR1 MDHEN and CDR2 SYDVKM. The CDR3 reads CATRQGLTETQYF. CDR3 DNA: TGTGCCACTCGCCAGGGGCTGACGGAGACCCAGTACTTC.

V usage is TRBV5-6 and J usage is TRBJ2-1; D is perhaps TRBD1 (8 bases). This CDR3 comprises 15 residues. The ends were cut back, 2 bases at V and 10 bases at J, with 19 bases in the middle. CDR1 and CDR2 (germline): SGHDT, YYEEEE. CDR3 DNA: TGTGCCAGCAGCTTTGGACAGGGAGGGAGTCCCGAGCAGTTCTTC. As protein: CASSFGQGGSPEQFF.

This clonotype was found a few times. This chain connects TRBV4-3 to TRBJ2-2; possible D gene TRBD2, 7 bases. This CDR3 is built from 16 residues. The germline V gene has CDR1 LGHNA and CDR2 YSLEER. V lost 4 bases to trimming and J lost 4 bases, with 16 bases between them. For the CDR3, the DNA is TGCGCCAGCAGCCTCAACGGGGGGCGCGGCACCGGGGAGCTGTTTTTT. Protein: CASSLNGGRGTGELFF.

Many counts were recorded for this clonotype. The chain couples TRBV7-8 to TRBJ1-5; no clear D gene. The germline gives CDR1 SGHVS, CDR2 FQNEAQ. With 2 bases removed from V and 7 bases from J, the gap between germline ends came to 12 bases. This CDR3 has 14 amino acids. The CDR3 is CASSLFGKGQPQHF. Written as DNA, the CDR3 is TGTGCCAGCAGCTTATTCGGGAAGGGACAGCCCCAGCATTTT.

In its sample, this clonotype was seen a few times. The chain uses TRBV7-3 and TRBJ2-1, with 11 bases matching TRBD1. Germline V gene lookup returns CDR1 SGHTA and CDR2 FQGTGA. The CDR3 length is 15 residues. V shed 5 bases and J 7 bases; nucleotides not matched to a gene: 7. The CDR3 DNA is TGTGCCAGCAGCCTCGAAGGGACAGGGGGGAATGAGCAGTTCTTC. This sequence encodes CASSLEGTGGNEQFF.

This clonotype was detected once. This chain uses TRBV29-1 with TRBJ1-2; D is undetermined. Germline V gives CDR1 SQVTM, CDR2 ANQGSEA. The CDR3 has 12 residues. V lost 6 bases to trimming and J lost 0 bases, with 8 bases between them. CDR3 protein: CSVKGTNYGYTF. The CDR3 DNA follows: TGCAGCGTGAAGGGAACTAACTATGGCTACACCTTC.

There are a few counts of this clonotype. The V gene is TRBV6-1, the J gene TRBJ1-6; 9 bases are a match to TRBD1. V trimming: 4 bases; J trimming: 10 bases; junction bases outside the gene matches: 8. The CDR3 runs 15 residues. From germline, CDR1 is MNHNS and CDR2 SASEGT. The CDR3 region has the DNA TGTGCCAGCAGTGGCTCCGGGACAGGGTACTCACCCCTCCACTTT. It codes for CASSGSGTGYSPLHF.

The chain recombines TRBV4-1 with TRBJ1-5, with TRBD1 as a possible D gene (6 bases). Trimming cost V 1 base and J 1 base, with 17 bases left between them. Germline V gene lookup returns CDR1 MGHRA and CDR2 YSYEKL. The CDR3 runs 18 residues. The CDR3 coding sequence is TGCGCCAGCAGCCAAGGGGACCCCGGGGGGCCCAGCAATCAGCCCCAGCATTTT. Protein sequence: CASSQGDPGGPSNQPQHF.

This clonotype came up a few times. The CDR3: CASSYLTKGEKLFF. CDR3 nucleotide sequence: TGTGCCAGCAGTTACCTCACAAAAGGCGAAAAACTGTTTTTT. The chain carries TRBV6-5 and TRBJ1-4; the D is unclear. Germline V gene data show CDR1 as MNHEY and CDR2 as SVGAGI. The CDR3 loop spans 14 amino acids. V was cut by 2 bases and J by 8 bases, with 12 bases left in between.

This chain uses TRBV6-5 with TRBJ1-2; tentatively, D is TRBD1 (6 bases). Germline V gene lookup returns CDR1 MNHEY and CDR2 SVGAGI. Deletions cut 4 bases from V and 5 bases from J, with 14 bases between. CDR3 length equals 14 residues. The CDR3 reads CASSWGADRYGYTF. The CDR3 DNA sequence: TGTGCCAGCAGTTGGGGGGCCGATCGATATGGCTACACCTTC.

In regard to this clonotype: One end of the junction varies from germline; a read error may be responsible. This chain connects TRBV12-3 or TRBV12-4 to TRBJ1-5; D remains unclear. The CDR3 loop spans 16 amino acids. The CDR3 spells CANSLPGWVGNQPQHF. DNA of the CDR3: TGTGCCAACAGTTTACCAGGCTGGGTGGGCAATCAGCCCCAGCATTTT.

The CDR3 nucleotides read TGTGCCAGCAGTCTCCGACTGAACACCTACGAGCAGTACGTC. Protein product: CASSLRLNTYEQYV. The rearrangement links TRBV28 to TRBJ2-7; D unclear. V lost 5 bases and J lost 2, with 13 bases in between. In germline, CDR1 is MDHEN, CDR2 SYDVKM. This CDR3 region has 14 residues.

This clonotype appeared a few times. CDR3 bases: TGCGCCAGCAGCTTGGGCCAGGGTGAGGACGAGCAGTACTTC. Translating gives CASSLGQGEDEQYF. This chain links TRBV5-1 with TRBJ2-7; D is possibly TRBD1 (5 bases). V shed 0 bases and J shed 5 bases, with 12 bases lying between them. There are 14 residues in the CDR3. Germline V CDR1 and CDR2: SGHRS, YFSETQ. Combining the CDR3 with reference TRBV5-1 and TRBJ2-7 gives the whole variable domain KAGVTQTPRYLIKTRGQQVTLSCSPISGHRSVSWYQQTPGQGLQFLFEYFSETQRNKGNFPGRFSGRQFSNSRSEMNVSTLELGDSALYLCASSLGQGEDEQYFGPGTRLTVT.

This clonotype was found a few times. CDR3 bases: TGTGCCACCAACCCGGAGCGGGGGCTCTCCCCCTACGAGCAGTACGTC. Its translation: CATNPERGLSPYEQYV. The genes are TRBV6-6 and TRBJ2-7; 8 nucleotides agree with TRBD2. CDR3 size: 16 residues. Germline V gene sequence: CDR1 MNHNY, CDR2 SVGAGI (reference sequence). The V segment lost 10 bases and the J segment 2 bases; nucleotides outside the gene matches: 16.

Of note for this clonotype: Just one base apart from a much larger clone, this may be a read error. This is likely a read error, given that the CDR3 carries no conserved phenylalanine or tryptophan at its end. J is TRBJ1-1 and V is TRBV7-2; TRBD1 aligns across 12 bases. This CDR3 spans 18 amino acids. CDR1 SGHTA and CDR2 FQGNSA come from the germline V gene. J was trimmed by 0 bases and V by 5 bases; bases with no gene match: 10. Here the CDR3 reads CASSPRPGQGALNTEAFV. The CDR3 nucleotides are TGTGCCAGCAGCCCTAGACCGGGACAGGGGGCCTTGAACACTGAAGCTTTCGTT.

Many counts were recorded for this clonotype. V is TRBV7-2 and J is TRBJ2-1; 9 nucleotides match TRBD1. CDR3 length: 16 residues. Looked up from germline, CDR1 is SGHTA and CDR2 is FQGNSA. V shed 5 bases, J shed 0 bases, and the junction held 5 bases outside the gene matches. CDR3 sequence: CASSPGQGSSYNEQFF. In nucleotides, the CDR3 is TGTGCCAGCAGCCCGGGACAGGGAAGCTCCTACAATGAGCAGTTCTTC.

The chain carries TRBV7-9 and TRBJ2-7; no clear D gene. Per the germline V gene, CDR1 is SEHNR and CDR2 is FQNEAQ (reference sequence). The V gene lost 2 bases and the J gene lost 6 bases, with 8 bases spanning the gap. The CDR3 covers 12 residues. CDR3 DNA sequence: TGTGCCAGCAGCTTATACGGATCCGAGCAGTACGTC. Protein product: CASSLYGSEQYV.

This chain uses TRBV2 with TRBJ2-1, with D maybe TRBD2 (7 bases). Trimming stripped 8 bases from V and 7 bases from J, with 15 bases between. The CDR3 is made up of 13 amino acids. Per germline, CDR1 SNHLY and CDR2 FYNNEI. Written as DNA, the CDR3 is TGTGCCAGCCTGAGGGGGGGGAGGAATGAGCAGTTCTTC. Translation: CASLRGGRNEQFF.

The chain is built from TRBV4-2 and TRBJ2-3, with D perhaps matching TRBD1 or TRBD2 (5 bases each). The ends were cut back, 0 bases at V and 3 bases at J, with 13 bases in the middle. This CDR3 comprises 16 residues. Germline-derived CDR1 and CDR2 are LGHNA and YNFKEQ. The CDR3 here is CASSQEGLRGTDTQYF. The DNA for the CDR3 is TGTGCCAGCAGCCAAGAAGGGCTGAGGGGAACAGATACGCAGTATTTT.

This clonotype was observed a handful of times. The chain joins TRBV6-5 to TRBJ2-3; 11 bases match TRBD2. V lost 0 bases, J lost 1 base, and 9 bases stayed unmatched. Germline CDR1 is MNHEY and CDR2 is SVGAGI. This CDR3 has 19 amino acids. The chain's CDR3 is CASSYSPSGRTSGTDTQYF. Here the CDR3 DNA reads TGTGCCAGCAGTTACTCCCCTAGCGGGAGGACATCTGGCACAGATACGCAGTATTTT.

This clonotype came up a few times. The chain joins TRBV7-2 to TRBJ2-2; unclear D gene. Trimming stripped 6 bases from V and 6 bases from J, with 17 bases between. CDR1 is SGHTA and CDR2 is FQGNSA in the germline V gene. There are 15 residues in the CDR3. In nucleotides, the CDR3 is TGTGCCAGCAGTCCAGGTTGGGTGGGGTCCGGGGAGCTGTTTTTT. It specifies CASSPGWVGSGELFF.

The chain combines TRBV6-1 with TRBJ1-1; TRBD1 matches at 12 bases. After removal of 10 bases from V and 5 bases from J, the junction contained 14 bases not matched to a gene. This CDR3 is 16 amino acids long. The germline gives CDR1 MNHNS, CDR2 SASEGT. The CDR3 loop reads CATIYRDRGPETEAFF. For the CDR3, the DNA is TGTGCCACCATTTACCGGGACAGGGGGCCCGAAACTGAAGCTTTCTTT.

This sequence joins TRBV19 and TRBJ2-2, with a weak D call TRBD2 (6 bases). Germline V lookup: CDR1 LNHDA, CDR2 SQIVND (reference sequence). With 7 bases removed from V and 4 bases from J, the gap between germline ends came to 16 bases. CDR3 length: 15 residues. The CDR3 DNA reads TGTGCCAGTATAGGGGACTCTAGAGCCACCGGGGAGCTGTTTTTT. This encodes CASIGDSRATGELFF.

This clonotype was seen repeatedly, ten times or more. This chain connects TRBV7-9 to TRBJ1-1; perhaps TRBD1 as D (5 bases). CDR1 is SEHNR and CDR2 is FQNEAQ in the germline V gene (reference sequence). Trimming removed 5 bases from V and 4 bases from J, with 20 bases in between. This CDR3 has 16 residues. The CDR3 is CASSTKSRVSGTEAFF. For the CDR3, the DNA is TGTGCCAGCAGCACTAAATCCAGGGTCTCGGGCACTGAAGCTTTCTTT.